This T cell receptor (beta chain) came from a study of Ad26.COV2.S vaccination and SARS-CoV-2 variants. This CDR3 has 12 amino acids. With 8 bases clipped from V and 5 bases from J, the junction kept 4 bases outside the gene matches. Clones were read by immunoSEQ multiplex PCR, and TCRdb kept only the in-frame ones, dropping some. This sample has hundreds of thousands of clones, with about 87% found just once. Noted treatment: about 20 received Ad26.COV2.S at low or high dose, single or two shots; roughly five received placebo; per-sample allocation not given. On day 63 after the first injection, vaccine and placebo recipients gave samples.

The receptor's source is a person aged 18 to 65 who received the Ad26.COV2.S COVID-19 vaccine or a placebo. This sample comprised peripheral blood, obtained in a trial of Ad26.COV2.S vaccine versus placebo. The chain links TRBV12-3 or TRBV12-4 to TRBJ2-5, with 8 bases identical to TRBD2. The DNA for the CDR3 is TGTGCCAGCGAGGGCGGGGGGGAGACCCAGTACTTC. This sequence encodes CASEGGGETQYF.